This note documents a single T cell receptor (beta chain) sequence. The antigen is unknown. Assay: immunoSEQ multiplex PCR; the TCRdb copy retains only in-frame clones and omits some. The sample yields about 56,000 clones, roughly 88% seen once. This specimen belongs to a study of T cell responses to AZD1222 COVID-19 vaccine. Looking at the study overall: Second-dose groups at about 4 or about 12 weeks were pooled.

Study-wide results and caveats: Among the donors, most were white British and more were female, and clonal diversity was possibly underestimated. After the peak T cell response, and only then, were repertoires sampled. The study identified only five to seven AZD1222 recipients as seropositive at baseline.

This CDR3 comprises 12 residues. Germline CDR1 DFQATT, CDR2 SNEGSKA (reference sequence). V was shortened by 3 bases and J by 5 bases, with 10 bases between the two germline ends. This chain uses TRBV20-1 with TRBJ1-2; D is unresolved. This TCR was recovered from an adult in good health. The specimen comprised peripheral blood, sampled on day 0 of AZD1222 vaccination. CDR3 in amino acids: CSASSSAYGYTF. CDR3 sequence (DNA): TGCAGTGCTAGTAGTAGCGCATATGGCTACACCTTC.